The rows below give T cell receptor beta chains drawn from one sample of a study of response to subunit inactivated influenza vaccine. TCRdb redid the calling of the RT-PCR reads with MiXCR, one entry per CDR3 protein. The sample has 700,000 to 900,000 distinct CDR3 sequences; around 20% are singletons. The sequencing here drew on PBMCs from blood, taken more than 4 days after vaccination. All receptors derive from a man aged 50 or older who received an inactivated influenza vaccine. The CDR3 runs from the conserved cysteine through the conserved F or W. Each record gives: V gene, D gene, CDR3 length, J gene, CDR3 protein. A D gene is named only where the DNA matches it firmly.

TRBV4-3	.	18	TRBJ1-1	CASSQDRFQYRANTEAFF
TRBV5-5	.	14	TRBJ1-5	CASSQTVLSQPQHF
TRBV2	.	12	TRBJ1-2	CASRVSGYGYTF
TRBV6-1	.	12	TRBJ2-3	CASSGGSRTQYF
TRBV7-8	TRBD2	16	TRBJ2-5	CASSPLTSGNQETQYF
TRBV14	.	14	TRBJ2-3	CASSQDAVSDTQYF
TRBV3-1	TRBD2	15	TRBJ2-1	CASRHSGGSYNEQFF
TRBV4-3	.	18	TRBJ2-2	CASSQYPGTQKLTGELFF
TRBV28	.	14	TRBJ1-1	CASSIRRGQTEAFF
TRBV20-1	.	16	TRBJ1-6	CSASPPTGVNNSPLHF
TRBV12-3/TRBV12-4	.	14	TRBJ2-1	CASSLGQGLNEQFF
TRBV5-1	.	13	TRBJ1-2	CASSLSDSWGYTF
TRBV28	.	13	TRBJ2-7	CASSYGPRREQYF
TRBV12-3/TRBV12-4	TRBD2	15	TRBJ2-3	CASSPGTSGTDTQYF
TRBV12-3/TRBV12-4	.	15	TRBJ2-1	CASSLGSLSYNEQFF
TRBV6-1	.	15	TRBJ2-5	CASTIFQADQETQYF
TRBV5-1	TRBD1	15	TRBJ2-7	CASSLEGQGSYEQYF
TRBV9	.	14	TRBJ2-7	CASSVDGYSYEQYF
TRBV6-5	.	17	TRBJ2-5	CASSYSGGKAYQETQYF
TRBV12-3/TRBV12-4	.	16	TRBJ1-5	CASSFVGVGGNQPQHF
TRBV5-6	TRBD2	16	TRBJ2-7	CASSFSGTSGTYEQYF
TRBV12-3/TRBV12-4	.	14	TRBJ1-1	CASSLGDPSAEAFF
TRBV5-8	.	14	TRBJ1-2	CASSSGTLHYGYTF
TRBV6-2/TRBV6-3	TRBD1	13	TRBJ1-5	CASSHNDRAHQHF
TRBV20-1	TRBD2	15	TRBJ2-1	CSAWKTSGTYNEQFF
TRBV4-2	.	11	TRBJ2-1	CASSQTGIEFF
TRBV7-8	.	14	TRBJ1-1	CASSLRRVGTEAFF
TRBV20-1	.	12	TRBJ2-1	CRASQSDSAQFF
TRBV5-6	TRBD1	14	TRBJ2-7	CASSLDRGNTIPYF
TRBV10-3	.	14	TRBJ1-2	CAISQGPANYGYTF
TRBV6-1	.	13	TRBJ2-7	CASRTPGRLEQYF
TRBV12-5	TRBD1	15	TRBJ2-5	CASGLDGTAQETQYF
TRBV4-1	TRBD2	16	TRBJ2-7	CASSQKRGGRNYEQYF